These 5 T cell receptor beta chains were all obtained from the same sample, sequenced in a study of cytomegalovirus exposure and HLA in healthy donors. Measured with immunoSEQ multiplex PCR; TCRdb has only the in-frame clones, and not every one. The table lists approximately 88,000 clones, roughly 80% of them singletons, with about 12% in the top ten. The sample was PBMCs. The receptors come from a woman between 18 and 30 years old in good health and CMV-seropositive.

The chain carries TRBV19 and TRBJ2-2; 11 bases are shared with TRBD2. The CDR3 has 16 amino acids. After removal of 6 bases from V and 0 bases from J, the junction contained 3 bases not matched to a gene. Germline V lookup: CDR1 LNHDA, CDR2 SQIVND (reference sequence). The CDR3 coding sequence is TGTGCCAGTAGCCAGACTAGCGGGGCGAACACCGGGGAGCTGTTTTTT. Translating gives CASSQTSGANTGELFF.

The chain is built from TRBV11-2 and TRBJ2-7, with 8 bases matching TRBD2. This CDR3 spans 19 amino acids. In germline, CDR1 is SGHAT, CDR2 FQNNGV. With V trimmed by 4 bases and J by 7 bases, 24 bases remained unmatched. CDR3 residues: CASSSPRGRASGFPGEQYF. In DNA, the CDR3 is TGTGCCAGCAGCTCTCCAAGGGGAAGGGCTAGCGGGTTCCCGGGGGAGCAGTACTTC.

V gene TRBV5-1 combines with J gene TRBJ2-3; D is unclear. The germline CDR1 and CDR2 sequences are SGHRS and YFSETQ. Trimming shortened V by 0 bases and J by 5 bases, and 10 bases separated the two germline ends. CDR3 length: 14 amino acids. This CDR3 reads CASSLVRVGDTQYF. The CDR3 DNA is TGCGCCAGCAGCTTGGTACGAGTCGGAGATACGCAGTATTTT.

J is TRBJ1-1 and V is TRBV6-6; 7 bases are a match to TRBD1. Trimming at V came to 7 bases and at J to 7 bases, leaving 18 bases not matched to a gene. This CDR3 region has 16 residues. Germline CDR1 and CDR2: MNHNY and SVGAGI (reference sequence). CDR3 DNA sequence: TGTGCCAGCATTCTATCAACCCCGGACAGGAGGGATGAAGCTTTCTTT. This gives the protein CASILSTPDRRDEAFF.

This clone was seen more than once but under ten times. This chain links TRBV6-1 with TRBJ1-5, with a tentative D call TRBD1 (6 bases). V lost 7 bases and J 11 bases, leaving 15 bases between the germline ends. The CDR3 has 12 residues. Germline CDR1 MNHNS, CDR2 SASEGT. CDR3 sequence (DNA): TGTGCCAGCATGACAGGCTCAACGGCCCAGCATTTT. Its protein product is CASMTGSTAQHF.